This record concerns one T cell receptor beta chain sequence. This sample is part of a study of cytomegalovirus exposure and HLA in healthy donors. TCRdb's copy holds only in-frame clones and misses some; the assay was immunoSEQ multiplex PCR. The sample shows 68,000 or so clones, approximately 91% of them seen only once. This CDR3 is 15 amino acids long. Trimming took 7 bases from V and 0 from J, leaving 13 bases between them. The V gene's germline CDR1 is MNHEY and CDR2 SVGAGI. The chain combines TRBV6-5 with TRBJ2-1; D gene uncertain. The TCR was taken from a man aged 18 to 30 in good health and CMV-seronegative. Sequencing was carried out using PBMCs. CDR3 amino acids: CASTPRQSSYNEQFF. The CDR3 bases are TGTGCCAGCACCCCTAGGCAAAGCTCCTACAATGAGCAGTTCTTC.